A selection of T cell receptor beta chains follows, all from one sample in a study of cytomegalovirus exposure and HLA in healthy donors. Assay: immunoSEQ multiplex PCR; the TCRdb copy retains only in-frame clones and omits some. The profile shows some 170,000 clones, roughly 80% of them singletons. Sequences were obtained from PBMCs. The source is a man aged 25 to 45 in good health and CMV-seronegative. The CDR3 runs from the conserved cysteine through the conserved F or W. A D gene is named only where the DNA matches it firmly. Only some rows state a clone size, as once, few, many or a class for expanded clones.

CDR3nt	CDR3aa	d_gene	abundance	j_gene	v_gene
TGCAGCGTCCAGACTAGCCAGATAAACACAGATACGCAGTATTTT	CSVQTSQINTDTQYF	TRBD2	.	TRBJ2-3	TRBV29-1
TGCAGCGTTGAGGTAGGGGGCGGAGAGACCCAGTACTTC	CSVEVGGGETQYF	TRBD1	.	TRBJ2-5	TRBV29-1
TGTGCCAGCTCACCGGTCCTAGCGGTGAACACCGGGGAGCTGTTTTTT	CASSPVLAVNTGELFF	TRBD2	.	TRBJ2-2	TRBV18
TGTGCCAGCAGATTGGGACAGGGCTACACCTTC	CASRLGQGYTF	TRBD1	.	TRBJ1-2	TRBV5-6
TGTGCCAGCAGCTTGAATAGGCTAGGGGCGAGCACAGATACGCAGTATTTT	CASSLNRLGASTDTQYF	.	.	TRBJ2-3	TRBV5-4
TGTGCCAGCAGCGTAGAAGGTGGCGGGGGGGCCGCCGCCGGGGAGCTGTTTTTT	CASSVEGGGGAAAGELFF	TRBD2	.	TRBJ2-2	TRBV9
TGTGCCAGCAGCGTGGGACTAGCGGGGTTGAATACGCAGTATTTT	CASSVGLAGLNTQYF	TRBD2	.	TRBJ2-3	TRBV7-6
TGTGCCAGCAGCGAGGACAGGAACACTGAAGCTTCCTTT	CASSEDRNTEASF	TRBD1	.	TRBJ1-1	TRBV9
TGCGCCAGCAGCATCCGGGACAGCTCCTACGAGCAGTACTTC	CASSIRDSSYEQYF	TRBD1	.	TRBJ2-7	TRBV5-1
TGTGCCAGCAGCCGAAGGGACAGGGGGTTTAATTCACCCCTCCACTTT	CASSRRDRGFNSPLHF	TRBD1	once	TRBJ1-6	TRBV16
TGTGCCTGGATAAAAGGCGGGAACAATGAGCAGTTCTTC	CAWIKGGNNEQFF	.	.	TRBJ2-1	TRBV30
TGCAGCGTCACCTCCTTCGGGTTTGCTTTCTTT	CSVTSFGFAFF	.	.	TRBJ1-1	TRBV29-1
TGTGCCAGTAGCCCAGGGGCCTATGGCTACACCTTC	CASSPGAYGYTF	.	.	TRBJ1-2	TRBV19
TGCGCCAGCAGCACGGGACTAGCGGGGGCGCCGGGGGAGACCCAGTACTTC	CASSTGLAGAPGETQYF	TRBD2	.	TRBJ2-5	TRBV5-1
TGTGCCTGGGAATGGGGGCAGACTGAAGCTTTCTTT	CAWEWGQTEAFF	.	.	TRBJ1-1	TRBV30
TGTGCCAGCAGTTTACACGTTTCGGAGGGCTACACCTTC	CASSLHVSEGYTF	.	once	TRBJ1-2	TRBV27
TGTGCCAGCTCACCACGCGCAGGGGGCCCAGGCAGTGAACAAGAGACCCAGTACTTC	CASSPRAGGPGSEQETQYF	TRBD1	.	TRBJ2-5	TRBV18
TGTGCCAGCAGCTTTGGGGACAGGCCGTCTTTAATTAATTCACCCCTCCACTTT	CASSFGDRPSLINSPLHF	TRBD1	.	TRBJ1-6	TRBV7-4
TGTGCCAGCAGCCCCCGGGACAGGGGTTTAACCGGGGAGCTGTTTTTT	CASSPRDRGLTGELFF	TRBD1	.	TRBJ2-2	TRBV14
TGTGCCAGCAGTTTGACAAATTCACCCCTCCACTTT	CASSLTNSPLHF	.	.	TRBJ1-6	TRBV27
TGTGCCAGCAGCGCACTGGGCGGGGGGCTCCGGGGGGAAAAACTGTTTTTT	CASSALGGGLRGEKLFF	.	.	TRBJ1-4	TRBV9
TGTGCCAGCAGTCCCTCCAGGGGCACAGATACGCAGTATTTT	CASSPSRGTDTQYF	.	.	TRBJ2-3	TRBV27
TGTGCCAGCACCTCGTGGGGGACAGGGACCTACGAGCAGTACTTC	CASTSWGTGTYEQYF	TRBD1	once	TRBJ2-7	TRBV28
TGTGCCAGCAGTTTCCGGGGCTATGGCTACACCTTC	CASSFRGYGYTF	.	.	TRBJ1-2	TRBV28
TGTGCCAGTAGTATAGGGCCGTTTTGGGAGCAGTTCTTC	CASSIGPFWEQFF	.	.	TRBJ2-1	TRBV19
TGTGCCAGCAGTCCCCTCCAGGCCTGGGATCAGCCCCAGCATTTT	CASSPLQAWDQPQHF	.	.	TRBJ1-5	TRBV28
TGTGCCAGCAAGGCCCAGGGCCCCTACGAGCAGTACTTC	CASKAQGPYEQYF	.	.	TRBJ2-7	TRBV7-2
TGTGCCAGCAGCATCCCGGGACAGTACTATGGCTACACCTTC	CASSIPGQYYGYTF	TRBD1	.	TRBJ1-2	TRBV5-4
TGCGCCAGCAGCCAAGAGGGTAGCGGGAGAGGCACAGATACGCAGTATTTT	CASSQEGSGRGTDTQYF	TRBD2	once	TRBJ2-3	TRBV4-1
TGTGCCAGCAGTTTATACCAGGGCACCTACGAGCAGTACTTC	CASSLYQGTYEQYF	.	.	TRBJ2-7	TRBV27
TGCGCCAGCAGCTTCAGCGGGAGTGCGACCTACGAGCAGTACTTC	CASSFSGSATYEQYF	TRBD2	.	TRBJ2-7	TRBV4-1
TGTGCCAGTAGTCCCCCCTATTCTAACTATGGCTACACCTTC	CASSPPYSNYGYTF	.	.	TRBJ1-2	TRBV19
TGTGCCACCAGCAGGATACTAGGCACAGATACGCAGTATTTT	CATSRILGTDTQYF	.	.	TRBJ2-3	TRBV15
TGTGCCAGCAGCCACCGGGACAGTAATGAAAAACTGTTTTTT	CASSHRDSNEKLFF	TRBD1	.	TRBJ1-4	TRBV7-8
TGTGCCTGGAGTGAAAGGGGGACACATGGCTACACCTTC	CAWSERGTHGYTF	.	.	TRBJ1-2	TRBV30
TGTGCCATCAGTGACTCCCCCTGGGGACAGCCGAACACTGAAGCTTTCTTT	CAISDSPWGQPNTEAFF	TRBD1	.	TRBJ1-1	TRBV10-3
TGCGCCAGCAGCCCCGGGACTAGCGGGGGGGCGAACTACGAGCAGTACTTC	CASSPGTSGGANYEQYF	TRBD2	.	TRBJ2-7	TRBV4-3
TGTGCCAGCAGCTTGACAGAACCTAATCAGCCCCAGCATTTT	CASSLTEPNQPQHF	.	.	TRBJ1-5	TRBV7-9
TGTGCCACCAGCCCAGGGTATAGCAATCAGCCCCAGCATTTT	CATSPGYSNQPQHF	.	.	TRBJ1-5	TRBV15
TGCGCCAGCAGCCTCGGGACAGCCGTTCGGGAACAGTACTTC	CASSLGTAVREQYF	TRBD1	.	TRBJ2-7	TRBV5-1
TGTGCCAGCAGCCCGTCCGGTGGTAGCGGGAGGGCCGGGGACGAGCAGTACTTC	CASSPSGGSGRAGDEQYF	TRBD2	.	TRBJ2-7	TRBV4-2
TGTGCCAGTGTGACGGGGGGGAACACCGGGGAGCTGTTTTTT	CASVTGGNTGELFF	TRBD2	.	TRBJ2-2	TRBV19
TGTGCCTGGACCCCCAACTTCCAGGCCAATCAGCCCCAGCATTTT	CAWTPNFQANQPQHF	.	.	TRBJ1-5	TRBV30
TGTGCCAGCAGTTACCCCCAGGGGCGAGCTTTCTTT	CASSYPQGRAFF	.	few	TRBJ1-1	TRBV11-2
TGTGCCAGCAGCCCTCGGGATGACTTTGAAGCTTTCTTT	CASSPRDDFEAFF	.	.	TRBJ1-1	TRBV7-9
TGCGCCAGCAGCTTGATAGGCTTAAATGGCGGGAGGAGCACCTCCTACAATGAGCAGTTCTTC	CASSLIGLNGGRSTSYNEQFF	TRBD2	once	TRBJ2-1	TRBV5-1
TGTGCCAGCAGCCACCACCCGGACCAAGAGACCCAGTACTTC	CASSHHPDQETQYF	.	.	TRBJ2-5	TRBV7-7
TGCAGCGTTGAGGGGGGTCTGGCCTACGAGCAGTACTTC	CSVEGGLAYEQYF	.	.	TRBJ2-7	TRBV29-1
TGTGCCAGTAGCCAAACCGATAGCTCCTATAATTCACCCCTCCACTTT	CASSQTDSSYNSPLHF	.	.	TRBJ1-6	TRBV19
TGTGCCAGCGCTCGTCCGGGACAGGGATCGCTGAGAGGCTACACCTTC	CASARPGQGSLRGYTF	TRBD1	.	TRBJ1-2	TRBV2